Following are 8 T cell receptor beta chains from one sample sequenced in a study of blood T cells in healthy people across ages. The authors ran a second PCR of about 6 to 11 cycles using a sample-barcoded 5' primer and a J-beta primer mix. MiXCR, applied by TCRdb to the 5' RACE reads, yields one record per CDR3 protein. The table includes about 730,000 distinct CDR3 sequences, 40% to 45% detected once. Sequencing was carried out using blood. The receptors shown here come from an older woman in good health.

The chain employs TRBV20-1 and TRBJ1-2; D remains ambiguous. This CDR3 is 12 amino acids long. CDR1 is DFQATT and CDR2 is SNEGSKA in the germline V gene (reference sequence). The CDR3 sequence: CSAPQRSYGYTF. The CDR3 DNA follows: TGCAGCGCCCCTCAAAGGTCCTATGGCTACACCTTC.

The chain employs TRBV14 and TRBJ2-3; no clear D gene. This CDR3 is 13 amino acids long. V was pared by 0 bases and J by 8 bases, with 9 bases between. CDR1 and CDR2 (germline): SGHDN, FVKESK. CDR3 loop: CASSQEVDGTQYF. CDR3 DNA: TGTGCCAGCAGCCAAGAGGTGGATGGTACGCAGTATTTT.

At least ten counts were recorded for this clonotype. The chain has TRBV20-1 and TRBJ2-7, with no clear D. The germline gives CDR1 DFQATT, CDR2 SNEGSKA (reference sequence). Trimming shortened V by 4 bases and J by 4 bases, and 14 bases separated the two germline ends. CDR3 size: 13 residues. The CDR3 here is CSATASAGYEQYF. CDR3 coding DNA: TGCAGTGCTACGGCCTCCGCCGGTTACGAGCAGTACTTC.

This clonotype occurred a few times. The genes are TRBV5-1 and TRBJ2-7; 7 bases are shared with TRBD2. With V trimmed by 1 base and J by 0 bases, 7 bases remained unmatched. Germline V gene lookup returns CDR1 SGHRS and CDR2 YFSETQ. This CDR3 has 16 residues. The CDR3 sequence: CASSLLPRGSSYEQYF. The CDR3, as DNA: TGCGCCAGCAGCTTGCTTCCCCGCGGGAGCTCCTACGAGCAGTACTTC.

The rearrangement links TRBV7-6 to TRBJ2-7; D not resolved. The CDR3 loop spans 14 amino acids. Looked up from germline, CDR1 is SGHVS and CDR2 is FNYEAQ. The V gene lost 4 bases and the J gene lost 0 bases, with 10 bases spanning the gap. The CDR3, as DNA: TGTGCCAGCAGCTCGTCGGCGAGCTCCTACGAGCAGTACTTC. Translated, it gives CASSSSASSYEQYF.

In this sample, this clonotype turned up a few times. This chain uses TRBV6-5 with TRBJ1-4; 7 positions match TRBD1. The CDR3 covers 15 residues. J lost 8 bases, V lost 4 bases, and 10 bases had no gene match. Germline V gene data show CDR1 as MNHEY and CDR2 as SVGAGI. The CDR3 spells CASSFSTGLREKLFF. In nucleotides, the CDR3 is TGTGCCAGCAGTTTTTCGACAGGGCTAAGGGAAAAACTGTTTTTT.

The rearrangement joins TRBV5-1 to TRBJ1-1; D unresolved. CDR3 length: 15 amino acids. The germline CDR1 and CDR2 sequences are SGHRS and YFSETQ. Trimming shortened V by 1 base and J by 0 bases, and 10 bases separated the two germline ends. The CDR3 loop reads CASSLRNFMNTEAFF. In DNA, the CDR3 is TGCGCCAGCAGCTTGAGGAACTTCATGAACACTGAAGCTTTCTTT.

This clonotype has a count of ten or more. The chain is built from TRBV11-2 and TRBJ2-1; possibly TRBD2 for D (5 bases). CDR1 is SGHAT, CDR2 FQNNGV, per germline. V was cut by 1 base and J by 3 bases, with 13 bases left in between. The CDR3 runs 16 residues. The CDR3 sequence is CASSLGPGRGYNEQFF. Written as DNA, the CDR3 is TGTGCCAGCAGCTTAGGACCGGGCCGGGGCTACAATGAGCAGTTCTTC.